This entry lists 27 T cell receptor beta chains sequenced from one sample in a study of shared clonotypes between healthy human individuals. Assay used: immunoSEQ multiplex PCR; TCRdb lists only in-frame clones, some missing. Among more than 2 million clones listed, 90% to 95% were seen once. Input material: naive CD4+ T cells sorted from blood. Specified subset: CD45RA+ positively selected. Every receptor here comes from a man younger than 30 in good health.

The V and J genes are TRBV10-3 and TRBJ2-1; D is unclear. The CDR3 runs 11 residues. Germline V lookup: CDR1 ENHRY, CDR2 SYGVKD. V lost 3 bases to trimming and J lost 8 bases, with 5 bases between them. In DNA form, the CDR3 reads TGTGCCATCAGTGAATTCGATGAGCAGTTCTTC. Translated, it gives CAISEFDEQFF.

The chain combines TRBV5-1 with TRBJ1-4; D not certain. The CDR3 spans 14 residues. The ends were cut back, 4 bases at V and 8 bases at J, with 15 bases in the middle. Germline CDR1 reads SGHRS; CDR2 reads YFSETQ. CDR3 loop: CASSRDSGSEKLFF. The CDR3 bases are TGCGCCAGCAGCCGGGATAGCGGTAGCGAAAAACTGTTTTTT.

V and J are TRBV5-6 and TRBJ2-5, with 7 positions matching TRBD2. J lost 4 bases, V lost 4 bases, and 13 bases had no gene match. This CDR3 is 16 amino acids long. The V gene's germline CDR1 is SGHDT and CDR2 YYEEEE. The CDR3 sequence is CASSLGGSGGTETQYF. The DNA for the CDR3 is TGTGCCAGCAGCCTGGGCGGGAGTGGGGGGACAGAGACCCAGTACTTC.

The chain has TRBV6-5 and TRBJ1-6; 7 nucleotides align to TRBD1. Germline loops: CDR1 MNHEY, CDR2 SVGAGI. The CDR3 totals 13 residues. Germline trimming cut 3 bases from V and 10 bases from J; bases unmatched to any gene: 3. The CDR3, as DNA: TGTGCCAGCAGTTATACAGGGGAATCACCCCTCCACTTT. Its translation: CASSYTGESPLHF.

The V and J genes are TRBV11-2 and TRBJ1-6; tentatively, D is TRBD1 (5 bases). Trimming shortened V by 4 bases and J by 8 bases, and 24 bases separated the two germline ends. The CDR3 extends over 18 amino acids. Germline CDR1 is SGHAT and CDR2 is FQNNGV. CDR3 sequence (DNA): TGTGCCAGCAGCTCGGCGGAGCCGGGACGGCCCTACCATTCACCCCTCCACTTT. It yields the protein CASSSAEPGRPYHSPLHF.

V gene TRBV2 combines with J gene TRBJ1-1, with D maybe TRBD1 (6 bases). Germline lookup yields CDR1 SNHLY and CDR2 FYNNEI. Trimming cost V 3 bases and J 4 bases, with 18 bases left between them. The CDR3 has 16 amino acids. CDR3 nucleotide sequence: TGTGCCAGCAGTGATGAAGGGGACGGCAGGGGCACTGAAGCTTTCTTT. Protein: CASSDEGDGRGTEAFF.

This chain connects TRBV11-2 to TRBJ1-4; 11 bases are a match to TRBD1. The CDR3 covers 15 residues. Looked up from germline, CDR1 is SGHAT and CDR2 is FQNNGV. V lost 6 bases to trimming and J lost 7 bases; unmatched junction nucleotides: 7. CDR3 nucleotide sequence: TGTGCCAGCAGTGTAACCGGGACAGGGGGTGAAAAACTGTTTTTT. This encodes CASSVTGTGGEKLFF. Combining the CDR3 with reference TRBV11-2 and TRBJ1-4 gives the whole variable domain EAGVAQSPRYKIIEKRQSVAFWCNPISGHATLYWYQQILGQGPKLLIQFQNNGVVDDSQLPKDRFSAERLKGVDSTLKIQPAKLEDSAVYLCASSVTGTGGEKLFFGSGTQLSVL.

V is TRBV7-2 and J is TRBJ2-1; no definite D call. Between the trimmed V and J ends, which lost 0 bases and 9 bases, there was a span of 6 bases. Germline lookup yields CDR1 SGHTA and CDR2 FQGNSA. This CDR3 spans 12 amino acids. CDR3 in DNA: TGTGCCAGCAGCTTAGCGTATAGTGAGCAGTTCTTC. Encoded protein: CASSLAYSEQFF.

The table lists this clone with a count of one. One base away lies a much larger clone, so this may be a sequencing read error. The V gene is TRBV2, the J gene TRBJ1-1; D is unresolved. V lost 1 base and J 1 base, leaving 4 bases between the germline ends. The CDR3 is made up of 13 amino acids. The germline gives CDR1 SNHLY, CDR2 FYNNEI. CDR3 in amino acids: CASSEEENTEAFF. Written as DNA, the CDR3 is TGTGCCAGCAGTGAAGAAGAGAACACTGAAGCTTTCTTT. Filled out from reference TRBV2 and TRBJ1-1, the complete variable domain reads EPEVTQTPSHQVTQMGQEVILRCVPISNHLYFYWYRQILGQKVEFLVSFYNNEISEKSEIFDDQFSVERPDGSNFTLKIRSTKLEDSAMYFCASSEEENTEAFFGQGTRLTVV.

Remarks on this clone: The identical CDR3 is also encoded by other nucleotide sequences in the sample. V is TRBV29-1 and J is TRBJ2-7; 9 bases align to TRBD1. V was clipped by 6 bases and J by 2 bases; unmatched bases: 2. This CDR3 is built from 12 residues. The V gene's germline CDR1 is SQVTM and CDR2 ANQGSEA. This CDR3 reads CSVGTGPYEQYF. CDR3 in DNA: TGCAGCGTAGGGACAGGGCCCTACGAGCAGTACTTC.

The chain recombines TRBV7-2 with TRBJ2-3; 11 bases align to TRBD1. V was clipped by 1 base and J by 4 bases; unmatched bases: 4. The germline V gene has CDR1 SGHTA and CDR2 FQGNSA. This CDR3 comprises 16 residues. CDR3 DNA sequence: TGTGCCAGCAGCTTAGTGAGGGACAGGGGGGCAGATACGCAGTATTTT. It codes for CASSLVRDRGADTQYF.

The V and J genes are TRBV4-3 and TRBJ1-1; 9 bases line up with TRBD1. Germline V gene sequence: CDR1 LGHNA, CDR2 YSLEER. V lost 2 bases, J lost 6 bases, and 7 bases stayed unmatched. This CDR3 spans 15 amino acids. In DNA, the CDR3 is TGCGCCAGCAGCCAAACCGGGACAGGGAGCGCTGAAGCTTTCTTT. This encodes CASSQTGTGSAEAFF.

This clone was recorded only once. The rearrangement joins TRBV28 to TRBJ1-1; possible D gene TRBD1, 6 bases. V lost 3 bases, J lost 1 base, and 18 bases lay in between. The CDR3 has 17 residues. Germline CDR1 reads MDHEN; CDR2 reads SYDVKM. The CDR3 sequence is CASSFPRGTSGNTEAFF. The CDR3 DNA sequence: TGTGCCAGCAGTTTTCCCAGGGGCACGTCCGGGAACACTGAAGCTTTCTTT.

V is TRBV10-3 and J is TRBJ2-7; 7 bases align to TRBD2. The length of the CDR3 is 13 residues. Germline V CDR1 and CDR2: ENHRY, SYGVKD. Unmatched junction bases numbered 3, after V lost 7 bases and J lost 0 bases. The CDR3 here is CAITTSDSYEQYF. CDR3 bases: TGTGCCATCACTACTAGCGACTCCTACGAGCAGTACTTC.

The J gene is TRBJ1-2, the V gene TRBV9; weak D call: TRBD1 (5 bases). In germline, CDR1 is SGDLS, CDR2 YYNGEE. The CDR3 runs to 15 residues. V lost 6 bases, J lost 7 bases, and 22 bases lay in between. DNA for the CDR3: TGTGCCAGCAAGGGAGGGGACGCCTACGGTCGTGGCTACACCTTC. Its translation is CASKGGDAYGRGYTF.

CDR3 coding DNA: TGCGCCAGCAGCCAAGAAGAGGACAGTTATCAGCCCCAGCATTTT. It encodes CASSQEEDSYQPQHF. V gene TRBV4-1 combines with J gene TRBJ1-5, with D possibly matching TRBD1 (6 bases). Germline CDR1 and CDR2: MGHRA and YSYEKL. V was pared by 0 bases and J by 5 bases, with 11 bases between. This CDR3 is 15 amino acids long.

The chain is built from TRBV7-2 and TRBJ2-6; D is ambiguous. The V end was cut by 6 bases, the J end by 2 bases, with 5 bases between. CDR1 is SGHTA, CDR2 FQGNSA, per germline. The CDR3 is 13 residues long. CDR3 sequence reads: CASSYTGANVLTF. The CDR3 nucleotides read TGTGCCAGCAGTTATACTGGGGCCAACGTCCTGACTTTC.

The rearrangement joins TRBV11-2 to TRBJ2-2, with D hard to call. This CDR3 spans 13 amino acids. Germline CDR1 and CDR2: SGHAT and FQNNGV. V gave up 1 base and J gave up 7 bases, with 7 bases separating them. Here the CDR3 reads CASSLAEIGELFF. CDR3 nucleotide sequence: TGTGCCAGCAGCTTAGCGGAGATCGGGGAGCTGTTTTTT. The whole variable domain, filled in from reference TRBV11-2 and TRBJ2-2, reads EAGVAQSPRYKIIEKRQSVAFWCNPISGHATLYWYQQILGQGPKLLIQFQNNGVVDDSQLPKDRFSAERLKGVDSTLKIQPAKLEDSAVYLCASSLAEIGELFFGEGSRLTVL.

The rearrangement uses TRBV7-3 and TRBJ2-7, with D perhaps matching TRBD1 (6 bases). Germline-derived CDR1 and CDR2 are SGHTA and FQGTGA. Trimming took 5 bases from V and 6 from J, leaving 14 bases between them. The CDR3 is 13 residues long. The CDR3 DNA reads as TGTGCCAGCAGCAGAGTCACAGGGAGCGAGCAGTACTTC. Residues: CASSRVTGSEQYF.

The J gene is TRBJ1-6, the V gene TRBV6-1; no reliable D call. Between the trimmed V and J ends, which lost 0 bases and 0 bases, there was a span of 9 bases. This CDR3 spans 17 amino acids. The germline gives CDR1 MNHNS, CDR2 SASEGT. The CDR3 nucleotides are TGTGCCAGCAGTGAAGCTCGACGGAGCTCCTATAATTCACCCCTCCACTTT. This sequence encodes CASSEARRSSYNSPLHF.

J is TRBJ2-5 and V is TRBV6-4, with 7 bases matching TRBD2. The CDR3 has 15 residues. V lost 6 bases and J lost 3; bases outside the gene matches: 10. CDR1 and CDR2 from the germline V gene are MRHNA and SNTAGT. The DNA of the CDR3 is TGTGCCAGCAGCCCGTTGGGGGGGAGGAAAGAGACCCAGTACTTC. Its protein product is CASSPLGGRKETQYF.

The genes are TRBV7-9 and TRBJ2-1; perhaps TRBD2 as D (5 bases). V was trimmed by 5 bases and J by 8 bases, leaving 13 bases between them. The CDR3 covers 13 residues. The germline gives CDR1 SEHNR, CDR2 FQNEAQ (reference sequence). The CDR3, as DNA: TGTGCCAGCAGCCGCCCTGGGAGCGATGAGCAGTTCTTC. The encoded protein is CASSRPGSDEQFF.

CDR3 region: CASSPARDYEQYF. CDR3 nucleotides: TGTGCCAGCTCACCAGCCAGGGACTACGAGCAGTACTTC. J is TRBJ2-7 and V is TRBV18, with TRBD1 as a possible D gene (5 bases). V was clipped by 2 bases and J by 3 bases, with 8 bases between them. The CDR3 is 13 residues long. The germline CDR1 and CDR2 sequences are KGHSH and LQKENI.

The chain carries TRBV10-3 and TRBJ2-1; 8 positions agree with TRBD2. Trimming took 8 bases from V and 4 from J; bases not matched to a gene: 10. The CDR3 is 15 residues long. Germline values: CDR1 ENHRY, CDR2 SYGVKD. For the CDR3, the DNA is TGTGCCATCGGTGGAGTAGCGGGGTCGTACAATGAGCAGTTCTTC. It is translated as CAIGGVAGSYNEQFF.

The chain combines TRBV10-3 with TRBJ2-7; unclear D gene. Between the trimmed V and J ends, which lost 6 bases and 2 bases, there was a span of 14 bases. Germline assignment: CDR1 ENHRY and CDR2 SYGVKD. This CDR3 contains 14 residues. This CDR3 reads CAISNSDGTYEQYF. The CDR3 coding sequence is TGTGCCATCAGCAACTCGGACGGAACCTACGAGCAGTACTTC.

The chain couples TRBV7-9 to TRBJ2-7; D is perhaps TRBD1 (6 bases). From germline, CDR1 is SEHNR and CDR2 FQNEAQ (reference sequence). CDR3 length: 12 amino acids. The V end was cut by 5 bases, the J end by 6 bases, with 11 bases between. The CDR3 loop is CASSATGREQYF. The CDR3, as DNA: TGTGCCAGCAGCGCCACAGGGCGCGAGCAGTACTTC.

Here the CDR3 reads CASSEARLGNTDTQYF. CDR3 nucleotide sequence: TGCGCCAGCAGTGAGGCCCGACTAGGAAACACAGATACGCAGTATTTT. The chain has TRBV10-1 and TRBJ2-3; D is perhaps TRBD2 (6 bases). The CDR3 has 16 residues. Trimming took 2 bases from V and 2 from J, leaving 14 bases between them. Germline loops: CDR1 WNHNN, CDR2 SYGVQD (reference sequence).